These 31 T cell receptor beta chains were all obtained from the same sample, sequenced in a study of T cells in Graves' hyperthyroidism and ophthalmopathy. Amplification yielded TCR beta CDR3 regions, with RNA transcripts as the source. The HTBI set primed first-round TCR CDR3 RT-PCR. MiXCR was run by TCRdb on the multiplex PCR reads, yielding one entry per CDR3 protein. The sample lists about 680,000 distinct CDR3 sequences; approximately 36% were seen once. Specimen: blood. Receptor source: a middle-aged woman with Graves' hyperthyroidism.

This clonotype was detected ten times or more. The CDR3: CASRPEGTGGGYTF. DNA for the CDR3: TGTGCCAGCCGCCCAGAAGGGACAGGGGGAGGCTACACCTTC. The V and J genes are TRBV14 and TRBJ1-2; TRBD1 matches at 11 bases. CDR3 size: 14 residues. The germline V gene encodes CDR1 SGHDN and CDR2 FVKESK. V was clipped by 8 bases and J by 8 bases; unmatched bases: 10.

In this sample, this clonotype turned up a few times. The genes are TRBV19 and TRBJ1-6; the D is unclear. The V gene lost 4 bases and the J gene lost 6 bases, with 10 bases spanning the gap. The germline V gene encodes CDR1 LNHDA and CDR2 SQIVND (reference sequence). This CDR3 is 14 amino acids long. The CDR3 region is CASSRRRPNSPLHF. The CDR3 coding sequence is TGTGCCAGTAGTAGGAGACGGCCTAATTCACCCCTCCACTTT.

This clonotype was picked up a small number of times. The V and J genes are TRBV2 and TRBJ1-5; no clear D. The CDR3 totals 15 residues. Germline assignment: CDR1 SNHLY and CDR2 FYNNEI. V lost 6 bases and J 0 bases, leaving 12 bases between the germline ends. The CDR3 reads CASRLRWDSNQPQHF. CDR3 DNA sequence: TGTGCCAGCAGGTTACGTTGGGATAGCAATCAGCCCCAGCATTTT.

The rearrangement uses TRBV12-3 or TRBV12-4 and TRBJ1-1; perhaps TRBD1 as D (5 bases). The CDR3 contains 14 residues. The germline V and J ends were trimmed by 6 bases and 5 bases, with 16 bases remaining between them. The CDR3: CASSSDSGVTEAFF. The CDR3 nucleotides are TGTGCCAGCAGCTCAGACAGCGGTGTTACTGAAGCTTTCTTT.

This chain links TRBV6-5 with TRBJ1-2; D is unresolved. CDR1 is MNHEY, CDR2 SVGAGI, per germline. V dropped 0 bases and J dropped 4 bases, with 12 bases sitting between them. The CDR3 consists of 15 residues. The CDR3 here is CASSYSQVGVYGYTF. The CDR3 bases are TGTGCCAGCAGTTACTCCCAGGTCGGGGTCTATGGCTACACCTTC.

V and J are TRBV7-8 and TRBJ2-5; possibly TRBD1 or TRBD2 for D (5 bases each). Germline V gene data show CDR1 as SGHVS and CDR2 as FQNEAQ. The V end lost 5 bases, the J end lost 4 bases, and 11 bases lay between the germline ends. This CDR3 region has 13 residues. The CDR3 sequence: CASSHPGLETQYF. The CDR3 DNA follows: TGTGCCAGCAGCCACCCGGGGCTAGAGACCCAGTACTTC.

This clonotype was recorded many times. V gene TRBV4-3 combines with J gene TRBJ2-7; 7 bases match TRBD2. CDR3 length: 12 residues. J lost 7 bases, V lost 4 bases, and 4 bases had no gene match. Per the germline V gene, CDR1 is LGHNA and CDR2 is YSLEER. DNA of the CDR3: TGCGCCAGCAGCCCTACGGGGGGAGAGCAGTACTTC. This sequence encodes CASSPTGGEQYF.

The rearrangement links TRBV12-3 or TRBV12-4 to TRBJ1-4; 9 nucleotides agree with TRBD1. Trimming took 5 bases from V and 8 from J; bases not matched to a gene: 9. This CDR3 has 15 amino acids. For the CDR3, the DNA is TGTGCCAGCAGTAACGGACAGGGGATGTTGGAAAAACTGTTTTTT. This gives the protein CASSNGQGMLEKLFF.

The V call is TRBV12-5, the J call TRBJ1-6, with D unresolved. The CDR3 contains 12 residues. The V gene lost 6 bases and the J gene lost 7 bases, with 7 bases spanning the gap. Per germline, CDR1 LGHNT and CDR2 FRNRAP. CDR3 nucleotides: TGTGCTAGTGGCTCGCCAAATTCACCCCTCCACTTT. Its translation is CASGSPNSPLHF.

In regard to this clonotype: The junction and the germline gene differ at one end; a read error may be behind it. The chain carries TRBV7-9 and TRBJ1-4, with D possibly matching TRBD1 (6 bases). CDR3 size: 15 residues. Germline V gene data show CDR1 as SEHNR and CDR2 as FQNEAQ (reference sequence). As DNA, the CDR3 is TGTGCCAGCAGCCCCCTGGGGGCAGCAAATGAAGAACTGTTTTTT. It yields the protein CASSPLGAANEELFF. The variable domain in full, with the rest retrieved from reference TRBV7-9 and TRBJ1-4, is DTGVSQNPRHKITKRGQNVTFRCDPISEHNRLYWYRQTLGQGPEFLTYFQNEAQLEKSRLLSDRFSAERPKGSFSTLEIQRTEQGDSAMYLCASSPLGAANEELFFGSGTQLSVL.

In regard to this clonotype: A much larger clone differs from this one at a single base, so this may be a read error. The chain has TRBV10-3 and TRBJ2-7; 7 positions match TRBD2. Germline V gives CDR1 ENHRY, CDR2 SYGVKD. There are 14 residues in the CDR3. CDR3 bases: TGTGCCGTCAGTGGGGGGGTGGGACCCTACGAGCAGTACTTC. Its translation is CAVSGGVGPYEQYF.

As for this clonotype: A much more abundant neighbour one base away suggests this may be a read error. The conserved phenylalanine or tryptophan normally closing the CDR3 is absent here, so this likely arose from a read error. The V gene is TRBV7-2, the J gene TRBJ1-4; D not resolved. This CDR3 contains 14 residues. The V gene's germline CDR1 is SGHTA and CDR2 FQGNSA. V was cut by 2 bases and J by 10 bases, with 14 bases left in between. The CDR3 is CASSLNPMSRKLFL. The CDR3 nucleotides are TGTGCCAGCAGCTTAAATCCGATGTCCCGAAAACTGTTTCTT.

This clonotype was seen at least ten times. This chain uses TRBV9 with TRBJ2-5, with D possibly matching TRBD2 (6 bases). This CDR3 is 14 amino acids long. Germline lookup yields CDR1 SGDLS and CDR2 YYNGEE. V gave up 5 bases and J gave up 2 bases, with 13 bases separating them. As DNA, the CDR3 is TGTGCCAGCAGTGCCAGCGGGCCTCAAGAGACCCAGTACTTC. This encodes CASSASGPQETQYF.

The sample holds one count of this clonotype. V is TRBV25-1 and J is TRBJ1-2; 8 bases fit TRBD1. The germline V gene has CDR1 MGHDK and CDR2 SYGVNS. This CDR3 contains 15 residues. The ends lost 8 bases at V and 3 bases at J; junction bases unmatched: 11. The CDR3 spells CASSPRTGLDYGYTF. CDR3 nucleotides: TGTGCCAGCTCACCGAGGACAGGGCTGGACTATGGCTACACCTTC.

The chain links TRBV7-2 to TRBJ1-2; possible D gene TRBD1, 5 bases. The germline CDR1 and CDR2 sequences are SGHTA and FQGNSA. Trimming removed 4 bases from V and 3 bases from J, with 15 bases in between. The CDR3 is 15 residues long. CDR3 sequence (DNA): TGTGCCAGCAGCTCCGCCAGGACATTAGACTATGGCTACACCTTC. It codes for CASSSARTLDYGYTF. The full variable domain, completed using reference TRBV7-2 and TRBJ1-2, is GAGVSQSPSNKVTEKGKDVELRCDPISGHTALYWYRQSLGQGLEFLIYFQGNSAPDKSGLPSDRFSAERTGGSVSTLTIQRTQQEDSAVYLCASSSARTLDYGYTFGSGTRLTVV.

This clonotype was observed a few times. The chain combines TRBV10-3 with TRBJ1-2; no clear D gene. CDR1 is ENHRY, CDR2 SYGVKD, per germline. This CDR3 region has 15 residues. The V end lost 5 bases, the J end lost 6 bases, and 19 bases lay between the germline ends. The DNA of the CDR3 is TGTGCCATCAGTCGCCTAGGACCGGGCGGCGATGGCTACACCTTC. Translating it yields CAISRLGPGGDGYTF.

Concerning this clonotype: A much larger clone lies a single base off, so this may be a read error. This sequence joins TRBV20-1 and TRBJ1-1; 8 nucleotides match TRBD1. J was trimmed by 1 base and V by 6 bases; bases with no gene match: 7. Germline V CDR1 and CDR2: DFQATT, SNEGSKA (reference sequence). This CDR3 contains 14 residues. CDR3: CSAEAGGGNTEAFF. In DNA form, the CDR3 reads TGCAGTGCCGAAGCAGGGGGCGGGAACACTGAAGCTTTCTTT.

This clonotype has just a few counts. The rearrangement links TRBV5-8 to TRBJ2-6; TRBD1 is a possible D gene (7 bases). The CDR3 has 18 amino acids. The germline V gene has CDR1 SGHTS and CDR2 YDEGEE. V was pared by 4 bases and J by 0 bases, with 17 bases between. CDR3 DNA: TGTGCCAGCAGCCGGGCGGGACAGTCAATCTCTGGGGCCAACGTCCTGACTTTC. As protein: CASSRAGQSISGANVLTF.

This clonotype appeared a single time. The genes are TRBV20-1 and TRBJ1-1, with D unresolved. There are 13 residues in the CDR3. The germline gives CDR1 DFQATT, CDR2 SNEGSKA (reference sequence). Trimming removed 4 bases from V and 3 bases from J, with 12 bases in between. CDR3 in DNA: TGCAGTGCTATGAGAGGGTTGGACACTGAAGCTTTCTTT. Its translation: CSAMRGLDTEAFF.

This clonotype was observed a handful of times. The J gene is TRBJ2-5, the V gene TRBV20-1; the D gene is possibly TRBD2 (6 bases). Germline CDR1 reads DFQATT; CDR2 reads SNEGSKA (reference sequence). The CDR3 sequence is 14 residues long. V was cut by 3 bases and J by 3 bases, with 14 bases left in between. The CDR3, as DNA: TGCAGTGCTAGGCGACCCGGGACTGAAGAGACCCAGTACTTC. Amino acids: CSARRPGTEETQYF.

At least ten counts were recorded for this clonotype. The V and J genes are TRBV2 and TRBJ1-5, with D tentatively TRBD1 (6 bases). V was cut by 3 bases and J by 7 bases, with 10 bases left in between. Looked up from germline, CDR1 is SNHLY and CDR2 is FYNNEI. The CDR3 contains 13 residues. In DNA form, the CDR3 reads TGTGCCAGCAGTGACGAGGGGGTCCAGCCCCAGCATTTT. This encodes CASSDEGVQPQHF.

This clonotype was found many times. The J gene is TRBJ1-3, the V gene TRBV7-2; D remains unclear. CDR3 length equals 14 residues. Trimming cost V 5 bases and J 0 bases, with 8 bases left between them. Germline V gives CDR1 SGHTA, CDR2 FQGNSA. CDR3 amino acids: CASSRYSSGNTIYF. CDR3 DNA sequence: TGTGCCAGCAGCCGATACAGCTCTGGAAACACCATATATTTT.

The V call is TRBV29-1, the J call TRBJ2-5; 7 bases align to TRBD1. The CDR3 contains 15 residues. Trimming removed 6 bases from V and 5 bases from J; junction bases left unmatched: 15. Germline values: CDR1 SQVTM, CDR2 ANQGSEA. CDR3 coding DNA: TGCAGCGTCGGACCTACAGGGGCCTCCGGGGAGACCCAGTACTTC. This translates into CSVGPTGASGETQYF.

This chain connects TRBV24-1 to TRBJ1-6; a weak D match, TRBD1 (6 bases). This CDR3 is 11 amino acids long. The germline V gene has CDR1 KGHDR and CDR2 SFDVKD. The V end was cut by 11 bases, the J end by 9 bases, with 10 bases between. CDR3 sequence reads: CARGQGSPLHF. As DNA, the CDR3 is TGTGCCAGGGGGCAGGGTTCACCCCTCCACTTT.

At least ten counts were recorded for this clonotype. The CDR3 sequence is CASSLELAGGSFQETQYF. The CDR3 DNA follows: TGTGCCAGCAGCTTAGAATTAGCGGGAGGGTCTTTCCAAGAGACCCAGTACTTC. The chain combines TRBV7-2 with TRBJ2-5; TRBD2 matches at 11 bases. From germline, CDR1 is SGHTA and CDR2 FQGNSA. The CDR3 consists of 18 residues. V was pared by 1 base and J by 1 base, with 8 bases of the junction left unmatched. Using reference TRBV7-2 and TRBJ2-5 for the parts outside the CDR3, the full variable domain is GAGVSQSPSNKVTEKGKDVELRCDPISGHTALYWYRQSLGQGLEFLIYFQGNSAPDKSGLPSDRFSAERTGGSVSTLTIQRTQQEDSAVYLCASSLELAGGSFQETQYFGPGTRLLVL.

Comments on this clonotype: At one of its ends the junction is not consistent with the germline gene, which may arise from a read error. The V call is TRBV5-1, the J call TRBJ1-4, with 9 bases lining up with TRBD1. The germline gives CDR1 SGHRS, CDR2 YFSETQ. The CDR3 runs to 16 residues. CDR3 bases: TGTGCCAGCAGCTTGGGGTCGGGACAGGGAGGTGAAAAACTGTTTTTT. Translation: CASSLGSGQGGEKLFF.

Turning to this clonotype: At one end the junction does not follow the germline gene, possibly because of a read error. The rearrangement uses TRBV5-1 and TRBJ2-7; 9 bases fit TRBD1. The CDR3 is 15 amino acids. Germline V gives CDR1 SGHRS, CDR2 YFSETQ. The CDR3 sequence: CASSYGTGSSYEQNF. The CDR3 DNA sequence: TGCGCCAGCAGCTACGGGACAGGGAGCTCCTACGAGCAGAACTTC.

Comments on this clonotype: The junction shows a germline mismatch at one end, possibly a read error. CDR3 nucleotide sequence: TGCAGTGCTAGATGGGGACAGGGAGAGGAAAAACTGTCTTTT. Translated, it gives CSARWGQGEEKLSF. The chain links TRBV20-1 to TRBJ1-4; TRBD1 aligns across 9 bases. The CDR3 length is 14 residues. Per germline, CDR1 DFQATT and CDR2 SNEGSKA (reference sequence).

This chain's CDR3 is CASSEEGSGATNEKLFF. As DNA, the CDR3 is TGTGCCAGCAGTGAGGAGGGAAGCGGGGCAACTAATGAAAAACTGTTTTTT. The V call is TRBV7-2, the J call TRBJ1-4, with D uncertain. This CDR3 region has 17 residues. Trimming shortened V by 6 bases and J by 0 bases, and 17 bases separated the two germline ends. CDR1 and CDR2 from the germline V gene are SGHTA and FQGNSA.

CDR3 in amino acids: CASNPPTYNYGYTF. Written as DNA, the CDR3 is TGTGCCAGCAACCCCCCGACTTATAACTATGGCTACACCTTC. V and J are TRBV7-3 and TRBJ1-2; D unresolved. CDR1 and CDR2 from the germline V gene are SGHTA and FQGTGA. The CDR3 extends over 14 amino acids. The ends were cut back, 7 bases at V and 1 base at J, with 13 bases in the middle.

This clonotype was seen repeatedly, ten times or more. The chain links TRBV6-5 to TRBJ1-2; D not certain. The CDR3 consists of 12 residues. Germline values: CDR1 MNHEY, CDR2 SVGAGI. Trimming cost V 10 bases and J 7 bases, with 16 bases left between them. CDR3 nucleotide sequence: TGTGCCACCGGGGAGGGATCGGCTGGCTACACCTTC. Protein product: CATGEGSAGYTF.